Listed here are 9 T cell receptor beta chains from one sample, sequenced in a study of T-cell memory formation after mild COVID-19. Each CDR3 protein is one row after TCRdb ran MiXCR on the 5' RACE reads. This table has about 410,000 distinct CDR3 sequences, more than 20% appearing once. The sequenced sample was PBMCs or a T cell subset sorted from them (not recorded which). These TCRs come from an adult woman who had mild COVID-19 (a few samples of this study predate the infection). Cell type and time point are not known.

The rearrangement uses TRBV6-5 and TRBJ2-7; TRBD1 matches at 7 bases. The junction had 12 bases not matched to a gene; V was cut back by 4 bases and J by 6 bases. From germline, CDR1 is MNHEY and CDR2 SVGAGI. The CDR3 runs 15 residues. The CDR3: CASSLQGDSVFEQYF. The CDR3 DNA is TGTGCCAGCAGTTTGCAGGGGGATTCGGTTTTCGAGCAGTACTTC.

This clonotype was seen only a few times. This chain connects TRBV29-1 to TRBJ2-7; the D gene could be TRBD1 or TRBD2 (5 bases each). The CDR3 loop spans 15 amino acids. CDR1 is SQVTM, CDR2 ANQGSEA, per germline. V was shortened by 0 bases and J by 2 bases, with 14 bases between the two germline ends. CDR3 bases: TGCAGCGTTGAAGAGGGGGTGACAGCACCCTACGAGCAGTACTTC. Translating it yields CSVEEGVTAPYEQYF.

The J gene is TRBJ2-1, the V gene TRBV7-2; TRBD2 aligns across 13 bases. Trimming cost V 6 bases and J 10 bases; bases outside gene matches: 6. The CDR3 loop spans 14 amino acids. The germline gives CDR1 SGHTA, CDR2 FQGNSA. CDR3 region: CASRTGLAGVEQFF. The CDR3 DNA sequence: TGTGCCAGCAGAACCGGACTAGCGGGAGTGGAGCAGTTCTTC.

Only a few counts were recorded for this clonotype. J is TRBJ1-1 and V is TRBV10-3; D gene unclear. CDR3 length: 12 amino acids. Germline values: CDR1 ENHRY, CDR2 SYGVKD. V lost 3 bases and J lost 3, with 5 bases in between. This CDR3 reads CAISDRYTEAFF. The CDR3, as DNA: TGTGCCATCAGTGATCGCTACACTGAAGCTTTCTTT.

A remark on this clonotype: A much larger clone differs by one base, so this may be a read error. The rearrangement links TRBV7-6 to TRBJ1-1; D uncertain. From germline, CDR1 is SGHVS and CDR2 FNYEAQ. V lost 2 bases, J lost 1 base, and 5 bases lay in between. The CDR3 is 13 amino acids. The CDR3 spells CASSLWRNTEAFF. The CDR3 coding sequence is TGTGCCAGCAGCTTATGGAGGAACACTGAAGCTTTCTTT.

The chain combines TRBV5-6 with TRBJ1-1; D not certain. V lost 3 bases, J lost 7 bases, and 13 bases lay in between. The CDR3 consists of 13 residues. Germline values: CDR1 SGHDT, CDR2 YYEEEE. As DNA, the CDR3 is TGTGCCAGCAGCTCTGCCCATTGGGATGAAGCTTTCTTT. Translation: CASSSAHWDEAFF.

This clonotype was recorded a few times. V gene TRBV4-1 combines with J gene TRBJ2-1, with D unclear. Germline V gives CDR1 MGHRA, CDR2 YSYEKL. The CDR3 length is 14 residues. Trimming pared 4 bases from V and 3 bases from J, leaving 10 bases between. CDR3 nucleotide sequence: TGCGCCAGCAGCCTTGACTTAGACTACAATGAGCAGTTCTTC. As protein: CASSLDLDYNEQFF.

This chain joins TRBV3-1 and TRBJ2-1, with 14 bases identical to TRBD2. The CDR3 extends over 17 amino acids. The germline V gene encodes CDR1 LGHDT and CDR2 YNNKEL (reference sequence). The J segment lost 13 bases and the V segment lost 5 bases, leaving 16 bases of the junction unmatched. The chain's CDR3 is CASSSTTSGTSGSSQFF. In DNA, the CDR3 is TGTGCCAGCAGCTCGACCACTTCGGGGACTAGCGGGAGTTCACAGTTCTTC.

The V gene is TRBV7-6, the J gene TRBJ2-1, with TRBD2 matching 11 bases. CDR1 and CDR2 from the germline V gene are SGHVS and FNYEAQ. This CDR3 comprises 16 residues. V was pared by 4 bases and J by 4 bases, with 6 bases of the junction left unmatched. CDR3 sequence (DNA): TGTGCCAGCAGCTCTTTAGCGGGAGGGAGATACAATGAGCAGTTCTTC. Translating it yields CASSSLAGGRYNEQFF.